The 29 T cell receptor beta chains reported below all come from one sample, sequenced in a study of cytomegalovirus exposure and HLA in healthy donors. Researchers ran the PCR with 60 Vbeta and 13 Jbeta primers. This table comes from immunoSEQ multiplex PCR, and its TCRdb copy is limited to in-frame clones, with some not included. The sample holds under 200,000 clones, less than 85% seen once. The source material was PBMCs. The origin of the receptors is a middle-aged man in good health and CMV-seronegative.

This sequence joins TRBV29-1 and TRBJ2-1; D might be TRBD2 (5 bases). V lost 4 bases to trimming and J lost 4 bases, with 11 bases between them. The CDR3 sequence is 13 residues long. Germline V gene lookup returns CDR1 SQVTM and CDR2 ANQGSEA. The CDR3 sequence: CSVVGGSYNEQFF. In DNA form, the CDR3 reads TGCAGCGTTGTCGGAGGATCTTACAATGAGCAGTTCTTC.

This clone was seen once. The chain recombines TRBV19 with TRBJ2-4, with TRBD1 identical over 9 bases. Germline-derived CDR1 and CDR2 are LNHDA and SQIVND (reference sequence). This CDR3 has 18 amino acids. The J segment lost 0 bases and the V segment lost 5 bases, leaving 11 bases of the junction unmatched. The CDR3 sequence is CASSPGQGKALAKNIQYF. The CDR3 bases are TGTGCCAGTAGTCCGGGACAGGGAAAGGCCTTAGCCAAAAACATTCAGTACTTC.

The rearrangement links TRBV11-2 to TRBJ2-2, with 7 bases that match TRBD2. The junction had 12 bases not matched to a gene; V was cut back by 2 bases and J by 0 bases. Germline V gene lookup returns CDR1 SGHAT and CDR2 FQNNGV. This CDR3 region has 19 residues. CDR3 in amino acids: CASSLWILASGPNTGELFF. CDR3 DNA sequence: TGTGCCAGCAGCTTATGGATCCTGGCTAGCGGACCGAACACCGGGGAGCTGTTTTTT.

The V gene is TRBV25-1, the J gene TRBJ2-1; possible D gene TRBD2, 5 bases. The CDR3 spans 15 residues. Trimming took 2 bases from V and 5 from J, leaving 13 bases between them. Germline CDR1 MGHDK, CDR2 SYGVNS. For the CDR3, the DNA is TGTGCCAGCAGTGAAACCAGCGGCTTTGACAATGAGCAGTTCTTC. Translated, it gives CASSETSGFDNEQFF. The full variable domain, its missing parts supplied by reference TRBV25-1 and TRBJ2-1, is EADIYQTPRYLVIGTGKKITLECSQTMGHDKMYWYQQDPGMELHLIHYSYGVNSTEKGDLSSESTVSRIRTEHFPLTLESARPSHTSQYLCASSETSGFDNEQFFGPGTRLTVL.

The chain combines TRBV18 with TRBJ2-1; the D is unclear. This CDR3 comprises 12 residues. CDR1 KGHSH and CDR2 LQKENI come from the germline V gene. With 3 bases removed from V and 6 bases from J, the gap between germline ends came to 6 bases. DNA of the CDR3: TGTGCCAGCTCACCCTTTTCCAATGAGCAGTTCTTC. Translation: CASSPFSNEQFF.

The chain links TRBV19 to TRBJ2-3; TRBD1 matches at 9 bases. V was clipped by 5 bases and J by 8 bases; unmatched bases: 8. This CDR3 has 14 residues. Germline V CDR1 and CDR2: LNHDA, SQIVND (reference sequence). Here the CDR3 reads CASSPAGQGRTQYF. DNA for the CDR3: TGTGCCAGTAGTCCAGCGGGACAGGGACGTACGCAGTATTTT.

This rearrangement joins TRBV14 to TRBJ2-7; no firm D call. Germline CDR1 and CDR2: SGHDN and FVKESK. The CDR3 is made up of 15 amino acids. Trimming took 6 bases from V and 6 from J, leaving 21 bases between them. The DNA for the CDR3 is TGTGCCAGCAGTCTTTCCCATCCGGCTCGCGGCGAGCAGTACTTC. Encoded protein: CASSLSHPARGEQYF. The entire variable domain, with the rest obtained from reference TRBV14 and TRBJ2-7, is as follows: EAGVTQFPSHSVIEKGQTVTLRCDPISGHDNLYWYRRVMGKEIKFLLHFVKESKQDESGMPNNRFLAERTGGTYSTLKVQPAELEDSGVYFCASSLSHPARGEQYFGPGTRLTVT.

The chain links TRBV2 to TRBJ1-3; TRBD1 matches 9 bases. Germline V gives CDR1 SNHLY, CDR2 FYNNEI. The CDR3 totals 17 residues. Unmatched junction bases numbered 11, after V lost 7 bases and J lost 1 base. This CDR3 reads CASTSLTGGLSGNTIYF. DNA for the CDR3: TGTGCCAGCACATCACTAACAGGGGGCTTGTCTGGAAACACCATATATTTT.

The chain uses TRBV7-2 and TRBJ1-1; D perhaps matches TRBD1 (6 bases). With 6 bases removed from V and 4 bases from J, the gap between germline ends came to 18 bases. This CDR3 is 15 amino acids long. Per germline, CDR1 SGHTA and CDR2 FQGNSA. The DNA for the CDR3 is TGTGCCAGCAGGCCAGGGGCCAGGGGTTCCACTGAAGCTTTCTTT. Translating gives CASRPGARGSTEAFF. Supplemented by reference TRBV7-2 and TRBJ1-1, the full variable domain reads GAGVSQSPSNKVTEKGKDVELRCDPISGHTALYWYRQSLGQGLEFLIYFQGNSAPDKSGLPSDRFSAERTGGSVSTLTIQRTQQEDSAVYLCASRPGARGSTEAFFGQGTRLTVV.

The V call is TRBV7-9, the J call TRBJ1-2, with 12 positions matching TRBD1. The CDR3 has 14 amino acids. Trimming cost V 5 bases and J 6 bases; bases outside gene matches: 4. CDR1 and CDR2 (germline): SEHNR, FQNEAQ (reference sequence). The CDR3 nucleotides are TGTGCCAGCAGCCCAGGGACAGGGGGCGATGGCTACACCTTC. This codes for CASSPGTGGDGYTF.

The V gene is TRBV7-6, the J gene TRBJ2-5; no clear D gene. Germline assignment: CDR1 SGHVS and CDR2 FNYEAQ. V was pared by 5 bases and J by 0 bases, with 4 bases between. The CDR3 length is 12 residues. The CDR3 loop reads CASSAYQETQYF. CDR3 bases: TGTGCCAGCAGCGCGTACCAAGAGACCCAGTACTTC.

The chain couples TRBV5-4 to TRBJ1-3; possible D gene TRBD1, 6 bases. The length of the CDR3 is 14 residues. Germline V CDR1 and CDR2: SGHNT, YYREEE (reference sequence). V gave up 5 bases and J gave up 4 bases, with 13 bases separating them. Written as DNA, the CDR3 is TGTGCCAGCAGAGAACAGGGAGACGGAAACACCATATATTTT. This codes for CASREQGDGNTIYF.

The CDR3 sequence: CASSLGGSGANVLTF. The CDR3 region has the DNA TGCGCCAGCAGCTTGGGAGGCTCTGGGGCCAACGTCCTGACTTTC. V gene TRBV5-1 combines with J gene TRBJ2-6; D not resolved. The CDR3 length is 15 residues. Trimming took off 0 bases at V and 0 bases at J, with 4 bases between the two ends. Germline CDR1 reads SGHRS; CDR2 reads YFSETQ.

The chain couples TRBV29-1 to TRBJ2-7, with a possible D match to TRBD2 (7 bases). CDR1 and CDR2 from the germline V gene are SQVTM and ANQGSEA. This CDR3 contains 14 residues. Trimming left V 0 bases short and J 2 bases short, with 11 bases between. The CDR3 here is CSVEDKGGPYEQYF. The CDR3, as DNA: TGCAGCGTTGAAGATAAGGGGGGGCCCTACGAGCAGTACTTC.

The chain recombines TRBV5-1 with TRBJ2-2; D possibly corresponds to TRBD2 (6 bases). Trimming took 0 bases from V and 3 from J, leaving 15 bases between them. Germline values: CDR1 SGHRS, CDR2 YFSETQ. The CDR3 is made up of 17 amino acids. CDR3 sequence reads: CASSLALAGSDTGELFF. CDR3 DNA sequence: TGCGCCAGCAGCTTGGCCCTGGCGGGATCGGACACCGGGGAGCTGTTTTTT. Full variable domain (outside the CDR3, taken from reference TRBV5-1 and TRBJ2-2): KAGVTQTPRYLIKTRGQQVTLSCSPISGHRSVSWYQQTPGQGLQFLFEYFSETQRNKGNFPGRFSGRQFSNSRSEMNVSTLELGDSALYLCASSLALAGSDTGELFFGEGSRLTVL.

This chain connects TRBV19 to TRBJ1-2; 7 bases match TRBD1. CDR1 is LNHDA, CDR2 SQIVND, per germline (reference sequence). The CDR3 loop spans 14 amino acids. The trim removed 3 bases at V and 7 bases at J, leaving 8 bases unmatched. The CDR3: CASSILEGAPGYTF. The CDR3 coding sequence is TGTGCCAGTAGTATCCTCGAGGGGGCGCCTGGCTACACCTTC.

V is TRBV10-3 and J is TRBJ1-1; D unresolved. Germline CDR1 is ENHRY and CDR2 is SYGVKD. This CDR3 has 14 residues. V lost 0 bases, J lost 2 bases, and 7 bases lay in between. CDR3: CAISESGGNTEAFF. The CDR3 coding sequence is TGTGCCATCAGTGAGTCAGGAGGAAACACTGAAGCTTTCTTT.

The chain combines TRBV11-2 with TRBJ2-7; a possible D gene is TRBD2 (6 bases). The V end was cut by 0 bases, the J end by 10 bases, with 10 bases between. Looked up from germline, CDR1 is SGHAT and CDR2 is FQNNGV. The CDR3 runs to 12 residues. The CDR3 here is CASSLDREQQYF. As DNA, the CDR3 is TGTGCCAGCAGCTTAGACCGGGAGCAACAGTACTTC. The full variable domain, completed using reference TRBV11-2 and TRBJ2-7, is EAGVAQSPRYKIIEKRQSVAFWCNPISGHATLYWYQQILGQGPKLLIQFQNNGVVDDSQLPKDRFSAERLKGVDSTLKIQPAKLEDSAVYLCASSLDREQQYFGPGTRLTVT.

The chain links TRBV11-2 to TRBJ2-1; weak D call: TRBD1 (5 bases). The length of the CDR3 is 15 residues. Per the germline V gene, CDR1 is SGHAT and CDR2 is FQNNGV. Trimming removed 0 bases from V and 8 bases from J, with 14 bases in between. The CDR3 DNA reads as TGTGCCAGCAGCTTAGATTTTGGGGCACCGGATGAGCAGTTCTTC. Encoded protein: CASSLDFGAPDEQFF.

This clone has more than one count but fewer than ten. This chain links TRBV11-3 with TRBJ2-7, with 9 bases identical to TRBD1. CDR3 length equals 14 residues. V trimming: 5 bases; J trimming: 0 bases; junction bases outside the gene matches: 2. In germline, CDR1 is SGHNT, CDR2 YENEEA. CDR3 bases: TGTGCCAGCAGCCCGGGACAGGGCTCCTACGAGCAGTACTTC. Its translation: CASSPGQGSYEQYF.

CDR3 DNA sequence: TGTGCAAGTCGCCGAACAGGGGGCCAGAATCAGCCCCAGCATTTT. Translating it yields CASRRTGGQNQPQHF. The rearrangement uses TRBV12-2 and TRBJ1-5; the DNA was not used to check the table's D call, TRBD1. TRBV12-2 constitutes a pseudogene. CDR3 size: 15 residues.

This chain uses TRBV5-4 with TRBJ2-5, with TRBD2 identical over 8 bases. J was trimmed by 6 bases and V by 4 bases; bases with no gene match: 11. There are 15 residues in the CDR3. Germline CDR1 reads SGHNT; CDR2 reads YYREEE (reference sequence). CDR3 nucleotide sequence: TGTGCCAGCAGCCCCGGGACTAGTGGGCCGAAGACCCAGTACTTC. Translated: CASSPGTSGPKTQYF.

This CDR3 is CASSEEPLGDTQYF. The CDR3 DNA reads TGTGCCAGCAGCGAAGAACCCCTAGGAGATACGCAGTATTTT. The chain couples TRBV9 to TRBJ2-3, with D hard to call. Looked up from germline, CDR1 is SGDLS and CDR2 is YYNGEE. Trimming stripped 3 bases from V and 5 bases from J, with 13 bases between. This CDR3 has 14 amino acids.

This chain links TRBV6-5 with TRBJ1-5, with 8 bases that match TRBD1. This CDR3 contains 15 residues. Germline V gene lookup returns CDR1 MNHEY and CDR2 SVGAGI. Trimming removed 7 bases from V and 0 bases from J; junction bases left unmatched: 5. In DNA, the CDR3 is TGTGCCAGCAAGATAACAGGGGGTAGCAATCAGCCCCAGCATTTT. Protein sequence: CASKITGGSNQPQHF.

To note about this clone: This CDR3 is also generated by other DNA sequences in the sample. This chain connects TRBV2 to TRBJ2-7; no firm D call. The V end was cut by 4 bases, the J end by 0 bases, with 10 bases between. CDR1 SNHLY and CDR2 FYNNEI come from the germline V gene. The CDR3 length is 14 residues. CDR3 residues: CASSGGSLSYEQYF. The DNA for the CDR3 is TGTGCCAGCAGTGGAGGCTCCCTCTCCTACGAGCAGTACTTC.

The chain combines TRBV7-3 with TRBJ2-4; the match to TRBD2 covers 12 bases. CDR3 size: 15 residues. Unmatched junction bases numbered 6, after V lost 6 bases and J lost 6 bases. Germline values: CDR1 SGHTA, CDR2 FQGTGA. This CDR3 reads CASSRTSGTPNIQYF. CDR3 bases: TGTGCCAGCAGTCGGACTAGCGGGACCCCAAACATTCAGTACTTC.

This chain's CDR3 is CAISVAPGGSMGEQYF. Here the CDR3 DNA reads TGTGCCATCAGTGTTGCTCCGGGAGGGTCTATGGGGGAGCAGTACTTC. The chain couples TRBV10-3 to TRBJ2-7, with 8 nucleotides matching TRBD2. J was trimmed by 7 bases and V by 4 bases; bases with no gene match: 15. CDR1 and CDR2 from the germline V gene are ENHRY and SYGVKD. The CDR3 runs to 16 residues.

This clone was picked up one time. The V call is TRBV30, the J call TRBJ1-1; D not certain. The CDR3 is made up of 13 amino acids. CDR1 and CDR2 (germline): GTSNPN, SVGIG (reference sequence). Between the trimmed V and J ends, which lost 5 bases and 0 bases, there was a span of 10 bases. The CDR3 coding sequence is TGTGCCTGGCAGGAGGAGTTGAACACTGAAGCTTTCTTT. Its translation: CAWQEELNTEAFF.

The chain employs TRBV2 and TRBJ2-7, with D tentatively TRBD2 (5 bases). Germline values: CDR1 SNHLY, CDR2 FYNNEI. The CDR3 loop spans 12 amino acids. Trimming cost V 10 bases and J 3 bases, with 13 bases left between them. CDR3 sequence: CATEGRGYEQYF. CDR3 DNA: TGTGCCACCGAGGGCCGGGGCTACGAGCAGTACTTC.